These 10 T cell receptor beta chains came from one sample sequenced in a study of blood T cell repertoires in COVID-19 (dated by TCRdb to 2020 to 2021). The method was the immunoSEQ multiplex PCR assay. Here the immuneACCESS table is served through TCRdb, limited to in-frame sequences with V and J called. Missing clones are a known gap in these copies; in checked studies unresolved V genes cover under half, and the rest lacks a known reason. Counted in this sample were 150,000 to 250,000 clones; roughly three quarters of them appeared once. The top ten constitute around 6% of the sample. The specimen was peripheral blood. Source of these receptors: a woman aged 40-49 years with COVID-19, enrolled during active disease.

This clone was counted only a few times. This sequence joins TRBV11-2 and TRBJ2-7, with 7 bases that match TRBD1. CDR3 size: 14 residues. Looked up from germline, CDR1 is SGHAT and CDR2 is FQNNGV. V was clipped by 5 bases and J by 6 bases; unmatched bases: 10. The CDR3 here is CASSLRQGMAEQYF. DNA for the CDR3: TGTGCCAGCAGCCTCCGACAGGGAATGGCCGAGCAGTACTTC.

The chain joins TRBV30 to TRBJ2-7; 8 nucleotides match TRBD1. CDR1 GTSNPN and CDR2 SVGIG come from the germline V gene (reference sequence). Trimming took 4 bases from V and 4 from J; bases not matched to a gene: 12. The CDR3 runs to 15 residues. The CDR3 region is CAWTRGTGGRYEQYF. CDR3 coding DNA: TGTGCCTGGACCCGGGGGACAGGCGGCCGTTACGAGCAGTACTTC.

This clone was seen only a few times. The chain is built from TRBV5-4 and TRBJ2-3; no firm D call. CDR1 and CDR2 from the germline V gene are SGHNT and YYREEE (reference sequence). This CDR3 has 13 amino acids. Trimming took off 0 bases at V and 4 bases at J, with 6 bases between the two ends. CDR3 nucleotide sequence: TGTGCCAGCAGCTTGGGAGCCTCAGATACGCAGTATTTT. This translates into CASSLGASDTQYF.

CDR3 sequence reads: CASTDFGSYEQYF. DNA of the CDR3: TGTGCCAGCACGGACTTTGGCTCCTACGAGCAGTACTTC. The V call is TRBV7-2, the J call TRBJ2-7, with a weak D call TRBD2 (5 bases). This CDR3 has 13 residues. Germline V gene sequence: CDR1 SGHTA, CDR2 FQGNSA. Between the trimmed V and J ends, which lost 7 bases and 0 bases, there was a span of 10 bases.

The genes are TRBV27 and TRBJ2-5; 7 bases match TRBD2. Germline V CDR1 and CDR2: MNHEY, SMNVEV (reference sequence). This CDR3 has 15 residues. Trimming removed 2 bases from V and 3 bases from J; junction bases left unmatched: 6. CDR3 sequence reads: CASSLVVAGKETQYF. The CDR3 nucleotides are TGTGCCAGCAGTTTAGTGGTAGCGGGTAAAGAGACCCAGTACTTC.

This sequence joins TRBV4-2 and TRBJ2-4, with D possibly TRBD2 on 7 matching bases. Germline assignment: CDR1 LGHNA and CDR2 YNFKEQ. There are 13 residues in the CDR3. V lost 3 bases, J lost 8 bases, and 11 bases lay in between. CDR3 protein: CASSHQGRDIQYF. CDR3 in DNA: TGTGCCAGCAGCCACCAGGGGAGGGACATTCAGTACTTC.

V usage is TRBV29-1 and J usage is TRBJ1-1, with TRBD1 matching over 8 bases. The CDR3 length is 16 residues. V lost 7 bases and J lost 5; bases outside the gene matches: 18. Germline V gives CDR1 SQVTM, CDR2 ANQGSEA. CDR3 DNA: TGCAGCGCCACCGCGACAGGGCAGGGGGCGGGTACTGAAGCTTTCTTT. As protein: CSATATGQGAGTEAFF. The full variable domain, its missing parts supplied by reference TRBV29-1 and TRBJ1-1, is SAVISQKPSRDICQRGTSLTIQCQVDSQVTMMFWYRQQPGQSLTLIATANQGSEATYESGFVIDKFPISRPNLTFSTLTVSNMSPEDSSIYLCSATATGQGAGTEAFFGQGTRLTVV.

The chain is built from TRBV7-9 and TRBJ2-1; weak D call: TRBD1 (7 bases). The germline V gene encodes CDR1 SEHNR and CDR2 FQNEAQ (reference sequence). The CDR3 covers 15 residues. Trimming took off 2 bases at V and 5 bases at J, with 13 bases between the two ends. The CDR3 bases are TGTGCCAGCAGCTTACGCAGGGGGGAAGACAATGAGCAGTTCTTC. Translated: CASSLRRGEDNEQFF.

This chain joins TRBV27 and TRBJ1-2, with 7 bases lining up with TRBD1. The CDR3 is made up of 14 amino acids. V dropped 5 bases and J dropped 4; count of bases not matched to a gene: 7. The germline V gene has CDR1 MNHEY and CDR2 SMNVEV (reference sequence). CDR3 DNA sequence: TGTGCCAGCAGTAGAGGGGCAGGGGGCTATGGCTACACCTTC. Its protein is CASSRGAGGYGYTF.

This CDR3 reads CASREQGETEAFF. The DNA of the CDR3 is TGTGCCAGCAGAGAGCAGGGGGAAACTGAAGCTTTCTTT. This sequence joins TRBV6-4 and TRBJ1-1, with TRBD1 matching over 7 bases. J lost 5 bases, V lost 6 bases, and 6 bases had no gene match. Per the germline V gene, CDR1 is MRHNA and CDR2 is SNTAGT. The CDR3 is 13 amino acids.